The 10 T cell receptor beta chains below come from one sample, sequenced in a study of identical twins. TCRdb processed the 5' RACE reads anew with MiXCR; each CDR3 protein has one entry. The profile shows 1.5 million to 2 million distinct CDR3 sequences, 32% of them singletons. Sequencing input: cord blood. The receptors were sampled from a newborn girl in good health.

There are many counts of this clonotype. V usage is TRBV4-2 and J usage is TRBJ2-7; D is uncertain. Germline CDR1 reads LGHNA; CDR2 reads YNFKEQ. Trimming took 1 base from V and 4 from J, leaving 11 bases between them. The CDR3 length is 14 residues. The DNA of the CDR3 is TGTGCCAGCAGCCAAGTTGACAACCGATACGAGCAGTACTTC. Protein: CASSQVDNRYEQYF.

A word on this clonotype: At one end the junction does not follow the germline gene, possibly because of a read error. This chain joins TRBV25-1 and TRBJ1-5; TRBD1 agrees at 7 bases. This CDR3 has 13 residues. The germline gives CDR1 MGHDK, CDR2 SYGVNS. CDR3 in DNA: TGTGCCGGCAGTGACAGGGTGGATCAGCCCCAGCATTTT. The encoded protein is CAGSDRVDQPQHF. Based on the CDR3 plus reference TRBV25-1 and TRBJ1-5, the full variable domain is EADIYQTPRYLVIGTGKKITLECSQTMGHDKMYWYQQDPGMELHLIHYSYGVNSTEKGDLSSESTVSRIRTEHFPLTLESARPSHTSQYLCAGSDRVDQPQHFGDGTRLSIL.

The sample holds many counts of this clonotype. The chain links TRBV10-3 to TRBJ2-3, with a possible D match to TRBD2 (6 bases). V dropped 4 bases and J dropped 1 base, with 15 bases sitting between them. The CDR3 is 16 amino acids. Germline CDR1 is ENHRY and CDR2 is SYGVKD. For the CDR3, the DNA is TGTGCCATCAGTGGCCCCGGGAGTCACGGCACAGATACGCAGTATTTT. Its protein is CAISGPGSHGTDTQYF.

As concerns this clonotype: One junction end disagrees with the germline gene, perhaps due to a read error. This chain links TRBV4-2 with TRBJ2-3; 7 bases agree with TRBD2. This CDR3 comprises 17 residues. In germline, CDR1 is LGHNA, CDR2 YNFKEQ. The CDR3 bases are TGTGCCAGCAGCCAAGATGGTGCGGGAGCTTCCACAGATGCGCAGTATTTT. Protein product: CASSQDGAGASTDAQYF.

This chain links TRBV6-6 with TRBJ1-2; possible D gene TRBD1, 5 bases. The CDR3 runs 14 residues. Per germline, CDR1 MNHNY and CDR2 SVGAGI (reference sequence). V was trimmed by 0 bases and J by 8 bases, leaving 13 bases between them. CDR3 sequence (DNA): TGTGCCAGCAGTTACTCAACAGGAGCTGGGGGCTACACCTTC. Its protein product is CASSYSTGAGGYTF.

This clonotype was recorded a few times. CDR3 region: CASRPTAGGYTF. The DNA of the CDR3 is TGTGCCAGCAGGCCGACAGCGGGGGGCTACACCTTC. V gene TRBV12-3 or TRBV12-4 combines with J gene TRBJ1-2; maybe TRBD1 (5 bases). The V gene lost 6 bases and the J gene lost 8 bases, with 13 bases spanning the gap. The CDR3 runs to 12 residues.

This clonotype turned up a few times. The gene calls are TRBV20-1 and TRBJ1-2, with D possibly matching TRBD1 (5 bases). V was shortened by 3 bases and J by 0 bases, with 11 bases between the two germline ends. Germline V gene lookup returns CDR1 DFQATT and CDR2 SNEGSKA (reference sequence). The CDR3 spans 14 residues. CDR3 sequence reads: CSASLRQSNYGYTF. The CDR3 DNA sequence: TGCAGTGCTAGTCTCCGACAGTCTAACTATGGCTACACCTTC.

This chain uses TRBV7-8 with TRBJ1-2, with a weak D call TRBD1 (5 bases). From germline, CDR1 is SGHVS and CDR2 FQNEAQ. Trimming stripped 8 bases from V and 4 bases from J, with 11 bases between. CDR3 size: 12 residues. The CDR3 here is CASLDRAYGYTF. The CDR3, as DNA: TGTGCCAGCCTCGACAGAGCCTATGGCTACACCTTC.

This clonotype turned up a few times. The CDR3 DNA is TGCGCCAGCAGCTCAACGAAGACTAGCGGGAGGACTAAGTTCACCTACGAGCAGTACTTC. Its protein product is CASSSTKTSGRTKFTYEQYF. The V gene is TRBV5-1, the J gene TRBJ2-7, with 13 bases that match TRBD2. Germline-derived CDR1 and CDR2 are SGHRS and YFSETQ. This CDR3 is 20 amino acids long. Trimming cost V 3 bases and J 2 bases; bases outside gene matches: 17.

This clonotype has a handful of counts. The chain joins TRBV28 to TRBJ2-7; D possibly uses TRBD1 or TRBD2 (7 bases each). Germline V gene lookup returns CDR1 MDHEN and CDR2 SYDVKM. V was clipped by 2 bases and J by 5 bases, with 13 bases between them. The CDR3 runs 14 residues. CDR3 residues: CASSLSQGGNEQYF. The DNA of the CDR3 is TGTGCCAGCAGTTTAAGCCAGGGGGGGAACGAGCAGTACTTC.